This T cell receptor beta chain is from a study of cytomegalovirus exposure and HLA in healthy donors. As for the study in general: A preliminary data release comprised roughly 80 million unique TCRs obtained from HLA-typed donors.

With regard to this clone: What it binds is unknown.

The CDR3 consists of 17 residues. Trimming took 0 bases from V and 5 from J; bases not matched to a gene: 10. The germline V gene has CDR1 LGHNA and CDR2 YSLEER. Study observations and caveats: In a later analysis, at a false discovery rate of 0.05, approximately 16,000 TCR beta sequences matched HLA alleles. Most sequenced TCRs were rare (though some public TCRs occurred in many donors). A later analysis found TCR association rates differed by HLA locus, highest for DRB1 and lowest for HLA-C.

In the PCR, 60 Vbeta and 13 Jbeta primers were used. The method was immunoSEQ multiplex PCR; TCRdb's version includes in-frame clones alone and lacks a portion of them. The sample lists more than 90,000 clones; around 61% were seen once. This chain links TRBV4-3 with TRBJ2-3, with 8 positions matching TRBD2. The TCR sequence derives from a woman in her 30s in good health and CMV-seronegative. The sample comprised PBMCs. CDR3 coding DNA: TGCGCCAGCAGCCAAGATCCCGCAGCGGGAGCCGGAGATACGCAGTATTTT. This gives the protein CASSQDPAAGAGDTQYF.